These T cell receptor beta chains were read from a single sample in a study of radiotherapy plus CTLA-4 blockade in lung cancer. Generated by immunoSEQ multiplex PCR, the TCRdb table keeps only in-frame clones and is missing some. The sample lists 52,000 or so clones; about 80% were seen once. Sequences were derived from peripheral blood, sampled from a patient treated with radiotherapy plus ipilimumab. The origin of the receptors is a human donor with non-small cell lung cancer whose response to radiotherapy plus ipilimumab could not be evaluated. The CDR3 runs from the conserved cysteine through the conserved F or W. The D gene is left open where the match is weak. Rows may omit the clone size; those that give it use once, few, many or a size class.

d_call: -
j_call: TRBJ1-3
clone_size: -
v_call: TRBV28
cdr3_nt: TGTGCCAGCAGTTTAAATCCGATGCCGAGCTCTGGAAACACCATATATTTT
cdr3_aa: CASSLNPMPSSGNTIYF

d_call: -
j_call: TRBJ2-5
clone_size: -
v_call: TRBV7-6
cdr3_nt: TGTGCCAGCAGCCGCGACTACCAAGAGACCCAGTACTTC
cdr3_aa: CASSRDYQETQYF

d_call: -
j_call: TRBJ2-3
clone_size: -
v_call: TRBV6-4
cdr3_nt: TGTGCCAGCAGCCTCAGGGTCTCCACAGATACGCAGTATTTT
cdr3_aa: CASSLRVSTDTQYF

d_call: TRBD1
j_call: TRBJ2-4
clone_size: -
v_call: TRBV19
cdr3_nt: TGTGCCAGTAGTATAACTGCACAGGGGGCGGGGGCCCCCATTCAGTACTTC
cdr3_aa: CASSITAQGAGAPIQYF

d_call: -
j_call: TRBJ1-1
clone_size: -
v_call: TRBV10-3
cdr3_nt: TGTGCCATCAAAGGGGCAGAGAACACTGAAGCTTTCTTT
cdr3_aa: CAIKGAENTEAFF

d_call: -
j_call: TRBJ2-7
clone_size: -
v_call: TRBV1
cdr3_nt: TGCACCAGCAGCCAAGATGCCCCCAGAGCGGTCTACGAGCAGTACTTC
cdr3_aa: CTSSQDAPRAVYEQYF

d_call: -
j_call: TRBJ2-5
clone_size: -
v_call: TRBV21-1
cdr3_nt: TGTGCCAGCAATCAAGCAGGGCGAGAGACCCAGTACTTC
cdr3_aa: CASNQAGRETQYF

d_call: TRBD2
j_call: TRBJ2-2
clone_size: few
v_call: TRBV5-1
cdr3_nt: TGCGCCAGCAGCCCGGGACTAGCGGGCCCCCAACCGAACACCGGGGAGCTGTTTTTT
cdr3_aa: CASSPGLAGPQPNTGELFF

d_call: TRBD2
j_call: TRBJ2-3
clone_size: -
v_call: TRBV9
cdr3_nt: TGTGCCAGCAGCGTCAGGGAGGGAGCGGCCACAGATACGCAGTATTTT
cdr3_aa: CASSVREGAATDTQYF

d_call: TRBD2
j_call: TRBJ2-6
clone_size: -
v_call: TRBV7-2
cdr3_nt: TGTGCCAGCAGCTTAACCGGGACTAGCTCGGGTGGGGCCAACGTCCTGACTTTC
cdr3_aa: CASSLTGTSSGGANVLTF

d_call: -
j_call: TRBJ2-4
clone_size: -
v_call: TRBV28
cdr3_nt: TGTGCCAGCAGCCATCAACTAGCCAAAAACATTCAGTACTTC
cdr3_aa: CASSHQLAKNIQYF

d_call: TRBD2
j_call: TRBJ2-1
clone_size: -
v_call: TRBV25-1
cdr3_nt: TGTGCCAGCAGAAGTAGCGGGGGTCAGTCCTACAATGAGCAGTTCTTC
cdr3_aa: CASRSSGGQSYNEQFF

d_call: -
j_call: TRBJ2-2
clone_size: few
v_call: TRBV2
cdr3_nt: TGTGCCAGCAGTTCCGACAGCGACGGGGAGCTGTTTTTT
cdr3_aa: CASSSDSDGELFF

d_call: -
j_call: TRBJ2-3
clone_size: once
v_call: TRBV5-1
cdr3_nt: TGCGCCAGCAGCTTGGCTAGCACTAGCACAGATACGCAGTATTTT
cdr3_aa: CASSLASTSTDTQYF

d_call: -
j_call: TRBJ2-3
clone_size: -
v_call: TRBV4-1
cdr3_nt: TGCGCCAGCAGCCAAGACGGAGGGGATACGCAGTATTTT
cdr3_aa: CASSQDGGDTQYF

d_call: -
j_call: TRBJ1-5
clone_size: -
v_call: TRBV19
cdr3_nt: TGTGGTGTAGGGGACTATAGCAATCAGCCCCAGCATTTT
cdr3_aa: CGVGDYSNQPQHF

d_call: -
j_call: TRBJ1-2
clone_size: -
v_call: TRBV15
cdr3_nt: TGTGCCACCAGCCAGATACAGGGAAGCTATGGCTACACCTTC
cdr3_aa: CATSQIQGSYGYTF